The present T cell receptor (beta chain) was sequenced within a study of Ad26.COV2.S vaccination and SARS-CoV-2 variants (dated by TCRdb to the early 2020s). For context, the study as a whole: Vaccine-arm donors were drawn from COV1001, a multicentre, randomized, double-blind, placebo-controlled phase I-IIa trial of Ad26.COV2.S in healthy adults. Dosing of Ad26.COV2.S was intramuscular, at either 5x10^10 or 1x10^11 viral particles, delivered as one shot or as two shots spaced 56 days apart. The specificity and breadth of SARS-CoV-2-reactive T cell receptors after Ad26.COV2.S vaccination were assessed by TCRbeta repertoire sequencing. A total of some 30 samples were included in the TCR-sequenced set, comprising around 19 Ad26.COV2.S vaccine recipients, 5 placebo recipients and 8 SARS-CoV-2 convalescent individuals. Trial participants were randomized into five groups of five, in which low-dose or high-dose Ad26.COV2.S was given once or twice, or placebo was given on both occasions. Throughout the experiments and outcome assessment, investigators stayed blinded to trial group allocation.

The study at large found these results: The study was not powered for comparison of responses between vaccine doses or regimens. After vaccination, spike-specific CD8+ and CD4+ T cell responses were reported to show substantial breadth. Non-spike TCR breadth was comparable between vaccine and placebo recipients, consistent with the vaccine containing only spike. According to the authors, total T cell responses may have been underestimated by the TCR breadth and depth analyses. Ad26.COV2.S recipients had higher spike-specific TCR breadth than placebo recipients (P = 0.0014).

To note about this clone: Its specific antigen is unknown. The sample holds no much larger clone one base away, and base qualities are not on file.

V sheds 5 bases and J sheds 0 bases, leaving 6 bases between their ends. From a lookup of the germline V gene, CDR1 and CDR2 are MNHEY and SVGAGI. From cysteine to phenylalanine, the CDR3 is 13 amino acids long. Of all the DNA, just the CDR3 is kept, 39 bases in frame from base 1. The immunoSEQ Assay was used to sequence TCRbeta CDR3 regions. After extraction, genomic DNA underwent amplification by bias-controlled multiplex PCR, followed by high-throughput sequencing. Per the source publication's procedure: Collapsing and filtering of sequences were performed to quantify the absolute abundance of each unique TCRbeta CDR3 region. T cell fraction was estimated by normalizing TCRbeta template counts to usable DNA, which was measured by amplifying reference genes present in all nucleated cells. Repertoire TCRs were annotated as SARS-CoV-2-specific when V gene, CDR3 amino acid sequence and J gene were exactly matched to a known reactive TCR set. MIRA supplied the reference SARS-CoV-2 TCR set, which was filtered for enrichment in COVID-19-positive ImmuneCODE repertoires so that public or cross-reactive TCRs were removed. Drawing on the MIRA antigens, annotated TCRs were analysed further at the level of specific ORF or position within ORF. Breadth was defined as the number of annotated unique rearrangements divided by the total number of unique productive rearrangements, and depth was defined as the summed frequency of the annotated unique rearrangements. Two-sided Wilcoxon rank-sum tests were used to compare TCR breadth between groups. TCRdb took this table from immuneACCESS and kept in-frame rearrangements with V and J called. Such tables lack part of the clones; where checked against another copy, unresolved V genes explain under half of the gap, and the rest is unexplained. V, J and clone size reflect that table, while D and trimming were determined from the DNA. The sample table shows about 390,000 clones, and about 85% are seen once. The biggest ten clones account for roughly 3.2% of the sample.

Explained via the paper, the treatment or condition label denotes: about 20 received Ad26.COV2.S at low or high dose, single or two shots; 5 received placebo; per-sample allocation not given. For vaccine and placebo recipients, repertoires were sequenced using samples collected on day 63 after the first injection. Cohort 1b enrolled roughly 25 adults aged 18-55 years at a single site in Boston, USA, between 29 July and 7 August 2020. Ad26.COV2.S was a replication-incompetent adenovirus type 26 vector expressing a prefusion-stabilized SARS-CoV-2 spike protein from the original Wuhan strain. Rearrangement joined TRBV6-5 to TRBJ2-3; the D gene lacks a confident call. The sequences come from peripheral blood, collected in a trial of Ad26.COV2.S vaccine versus placebo. The TCR was taken from a person between 18 and 65 years old who received the Ad26.COV2.S COVID-19 vaccine or a placebo. The DNA reads as follows: TGTGCCAGCAGTCGACCGAGCACAGATACGCAGTATTTT. Translation gives CASSRPSTDTQYF.